Shown below are 30 T cell receptor beta chains from a single sample sequenced in a study of OX40 agonist ivuxolimab in advanced cancers. The protocol was immunoSEQ multiplex PCR, while the TCRdb copy is restricted to in-frame clones and leaves out a portion. The data contain about 73,000 clones, about 86% of them seen just once; the ten biggest clones take up under 0.75%. This specimen was CD4+ or CD8+ T cells sorted from blood, taken in a trial of the OX40 agonist ivuxolimab. These receptor sequences come from an adult with an advanced solid tumor such as melanoma, head and neck, liver or kidney cancer.

This clone was observed a handful of times. The chain carries TRBV7-8 and TRBJ1-1; D is uncertain. V shed 4 bases and J shed 1 base, with 4 bases lying between them. CDR3 size: 12 residues. Germline values: CDR1 SGHVS, CDR2 FQNEAQ. The CDR3 reads CASSSRNTEAFF. The DNA of the CDR3 is TGTGCCAGCAGCTCGCGGAACACTGAAGCTTTCTTT.

CDR3 protein: CASSLRTGVIYNEQFF. In DNA form, the CDR3 reads TGTGCCAGCAGCTTAAGGACAGGGGTTATCTACAATGAGCAGTTCTTC. The chain couples TRBV7-2 to TRBJ2-1; 9 nucleotides align to TRBD1. V trimming: 2 bases; J trimming: 3 bases; junction bases outside the gene matches: 5. CDR1 SGHTA and CDR2 FQGNSA come from the germline V gene. The CDR3 has 16 amino acids.

The V and J genes are TRBV10-1 and TRBJ2-1; 10 nucleotides align to TRBD2. The germline gives CDR1 WNHNN, CDR2 SYGVQD (reference sequence). CDR3 length: 15 residues. V was pared by 1 base and J by 9 bases, with 6 bases of the junction left unmatched. The CDR3 reads CASSELSGRATEQFF. For the CDR3, the DNA is TGCGCCAGCAGTGAGTTAAGCGGGAGGGCCACTGAGCAGTTCTTC.

The chain uses TRBV30 and TRBJ1-4; D is ambiguous. Germline V gene data show CDR1 as GTSNPN and CDR2 as SVGIG (reference sequence). The V end lost 3 bases, the J end lost 5 bases, and 10 bases lay between the germline ends. The CDR3 consists of 13 residues. CDR3 protein: CAWSKGKNEKLFF. Written as DNA, the CDR3 is TGTGCCTGGAGCAAAGGGAAGAATGAAAAACTGTTTTTT.

The rearrangement uses TRBV2 and TRBJ2-3; 10 bases fit TRBD2. CDR1 is SNHLY, CDR2 FYNNEI, per germline. This CDR3 contains 15 residues. The junction had 10 bases not matched to a gene; V was cut back by 11 bases and J by 2 bases. This CDR3 is CAGKREGLVTDTQYF. In DNA, the CDR3 is TGTGCCGGAAAGCGGGAGGGCCTGGTCACAGATACGCAGTATTTT.

This rearrangement joins TRBV6-5 to TRBJ2-1; 8 positions match TRBD1. Germline CDR1 and CDR2: MNHEY and SVGAGI. The trim removed 6 bases at V and 8 bases at J, leaving 9 bases unmatched. This CDR3 contains 14 residues. The CDR3 here is CASSQDRARDEQFF. The CDR3 coding sequence is TGTGCCAGCAGCCAGGACAGGGCAAGGGATGAGCAGTTCTTC.

The chain couples TRBV19 to TRBJ1-4, with D maybe TRBD1 (6 bases). The CDR3 extends over 12 amino acids. In germline, CDR1 is LNHDA, CDR2 SQIVND (reference sequence). Between the trimmed V and J ends, which lost 11 bases and 10 bases, there was a span of 17 bases. This CDR3 is CAARSGDAKLFF. As DNA, the CDR3 is TGTGCCGCACGATCAGGGGATGCAAAACTGTTTTTT.

The chain employs TRBV6-1 and TRBJ2-2; D may be TRBD1 (5 bases). The CDR3 contains 14 residues. Germline CDR1 and CDR2: MNHNS and SASEGT. The V end was cut by 0 bases, the J end by 7 bases, with 9 bases between. In nucleotides, the CDR3 is TGTGCCAGCAGTGAAGCGGGGCGACACGGGGAGCTGTTTTTT. Encoded protein: CASSEAGRHGELFF.

The rearrangement uses TRBV4-2 and TRBJ1-1; 7 positions match TRBD1. The CDR3 is 15 residues long. CDR1 and CDR2 from the germline V gene are LGHNA and YNFKEQ. The trim removed 1 base at V and 1 base at J, leaving 3 bases unmatched. The CDR3 DNA sequence: TGTGCCAGCAGCCAAGTGCAGGGGGGGAACACTGAAGCTTTCTTT. Translated: CASSQVQGGNTEAFF.

Comment on this clone: This sample includes further DNA sequences coding for the same CDR3. The chain links TRBV11-3 to TRBJ2-2, with D perhaps TRBD2 (7 bases). The CDR3 spans 16 residues. The germline V gene has CDR1 SGHNT and CDR2 YENEEA. Between the trimmed V and J ends, which lost 3 bases and 0 bases, there was a span of 11 bases. The CDR3 nucleotides read TGTGCCAGCAGCTTGGGGGCGGGGGCGAACACCGGGGAGCTGTTTTTT. It codes for CASSLGAGANTGELFF.

The chain couples TRBV18 to TRBJ2-3; D is possibly TRBD1 (5 bases). The length of the CDR3 is 16 residues. V lost 0 bases to trimming and J lost 4 bases, with 14 bases between them. CDR1 is KGHSH, CDR2 LQKENI, per germline. CDR3 loop: CASSPPGQRDADTQYF. The CDR3 DNA follows: TGTGCCAGCTCACCACCGGGGCAGCGAGACGCAGATACGCAGTATTTT.

V gene TRBV25-1 combines with J gene TRBJ2-5; D tentatively fits TRBD1 or TRBD2 (5 bases each). Gene TRBJ2-7 matches the end of the DNA better, so the J call may be wrong. Germline assignment: CDR1 MGHDK and CDR2 SYGVNS. The CDR3 is 14 amino acids. The CDR3 nucleotides read TGTGCCAGCAGTGAGAGGGGCGCGGCCTACGAGCAGTACTTC. It is translated as CASSERGAAYEQYF.

The rearrangement links TRBV18 to TRBJ1-3, with D tentatively TRBD1 (5 bases). V lost 1 base to trimming and J lost 0 bases, with 10 bases between them. Looked up from germline, CDR1 is KGHSH and CDR2 is LQKENI. This CDR3 spans 16 amino acids. CDR3 nucleotides: TGTGCCAGCTCACCACTGGGACGGAACTCTGGAAACACCATATATTTT. Residues: CASSPLGRNSGNTIYF.

V and J are TRBV5-5 and TRBJ2-1; TRBD2 might be the D (5 bases). With 1 base removed from V and 0 bases from J, the gap between germline ends came to 14 bases. CDR3 length: 17 amino acids. Germline V gene lookup returns CDR1 SGHKS and CDR2 YYEKEE (reference sequence). Written as DNA, the CDR3 is TGTGCCAGCAGCTTGTTGGGCGGGCCTAGCTCCTACAATGAGCAGTTCTTC. Its translation is CASSLLGGPSSYNEQFF.

The rearrangement links TRBV6-4 to TRBJ2-1, with 9 bases fitting TRBD2. CDR3 length equals 16 residues. From germline, CDR1 is MRHNA and CDR2 SNTAGT. V shed 3 bases, J shed 4 bases, and the junction held 7 bases outside the gene matches. CDR3 amino acids: CASSESSSGGYNEQFF. The DNA for the CDR3 is TGTGCCAGCAGTGAATCGTCCAGCGGGGGGTACAATGAGCAGTTCTTC.

The gene calls are TRBV30 and TRBJ2-5; D perhaps matches TRBD2 (7 bases). With 3 bases removed from V and 2 bases from J, the gap between germline ends came to 10 bases. This CDR3 contains 13 residues. Germline values: CDR1 GTSNPN, CDR2 SVGIG (reference sequence). The CDR3 nucleotides read TGTGCCTGGAGCCGGGGGGCACAAGAGACCCAGTACTTC. Amino acids: CAWSRGAQETQYF.

The chain recombines TRBV10-3 with TRBJ1-2; weak D call: TRBD1 (5 bases). Germline lookup yields CDR1 ENHRY and CDR2 SYGVKD. This CDR3 is built from 14 residues. Trimming removed 2 bases from V and 6 bases from J, with 13 bases in between. The CDR3 loop reads CAISENEGRDGYTF. In DNA, the CDR3 is TGTGCCATCAGTGAGAATGAGGGGAGGGATGGCTACACCTTC.

The gene calls are TRBV4-3 and TRBJ2-2; D is unresolved. V was cut by 3 bases and J by 6 bases, with 11 bases left in between. Germline V gene lookup returns CDR1 LGHNA and CDR2 YSLEER. This CDR3 contains 14 residues. The CDR3 here is CASSHGDGAGELFF. The CDR3 region has the DNA TGCGCCAGCAGCCATGGAGACGGCGCCGGGGAGCTGTTTTTT.

This clone is a singleton in its sample. The genes are TRBV7-2 and TRBJ2-5; D gene uncertain. CDR1 is SGHTA, CDR2 FQGNSA, per germline. V lost 1 base and J lost 5, with 17 bases in between. The length of the CDR3 is 16 residues. The CDR3 is CASSLVSASQGETQYF. CDR3 DNA sequence: TGTGCCAGCAGCTTAGTCAGTGCTAGTCAAGGCGAGACCCAGTACTTC.

The chain has TRBV7-2 and TRBJ2-3, with 10 bases lining up with TRBD2. The CDR3 is 16 residues long. V trimming: 5 bases; J trimming: 6 bases; junction bases outside the gene matches: 11. The germline gives CDR1 SGHTA, CDR2 FQGNSA. CDR3 in DNA: TGTGCCAGCAGCCCTGGAAGAGCGGGGGGGCCGGATACGCAGTATTTT. Translating it yields CASSPGRAGGPDTQYF. Combining the CDR3 with reference TRBV7-2 and TRBJ2-3 gives the whole variable domain GAGVSQSPSNKVTEKGKDVELRCDPISGHTALYWYRQSLGQGLEFLIYFQGNSAPDKSGLPSDRFSAERTGGSVSTLTIQRTQQEDSAVYLCASSPGRAGGPDTQYFGPGTRLTVL.

This chain uses TRBV29-1 with TRBJ2-5; 9 bases match TRBD2. Germline V gene sequence: CDR1 SQVTM, CDR2 ANQGSEA. V was pared by 5 bases and J by 3 bases, with 4 bases of the junction left unmatched. This CDR3 comprises 13 residues. The CDR3 is CSVQTSGEETQYF. The CDR3 DNA reads TGCAGCGTTCAGACTAGCGGAGAAGAGACCCAGTACTTC.

J is TRBJ1-2 and V is TRBV4-1; D call uncertain. The V end lost 1 base, the J end lost 5 bases, and 17 bases lay between the germline ends. Germline V gene sequence: CDR1 MGHRA, CDR2 YSYEKL. The CDR3 has 16 residues. The DNA of the CDR3 is TGCGCCAGCAGCCAAGGGTACGGAGGCAGCCAGTATGGCTACACCTTC. This sequence encodes CASSQGYGGSQYGYTF.

The chain carries TRBV5-6 and TRBJ1-1; possible D gene TRBD1, 5 bases. Trimming removed 3 bases from V and 1 base from J, with 13 bases in between. Per the germline V gene, CDR1 is SGHDT and CDR2 is YYEEEE. The CDR3 is made up of 15 amino acids. The CDR3 spells CASSWGTSPNTEAFF. In nucleotides, the CDR3 is TGTGCCAGCAGCTGGGGGACTTCACCGAACACTGAAGCTTTCTTT.

A single count supports this clone. This chain joins TRBV2 and TRBJ2-3; 8 positions agree with TRBD2. The germline V gene has CDR1 SNHLY and CDR2 FYNNEI. This CDR3 region has 15 residues. Losses at the gene ends were 6 bases for V and 2 bases for J; bases not matched to a gene: 7. The CDR3 sequence: CASRPAGEITDTQYF. CDR3 DNA: TGTGCCAGCAGGCCAGCGGGGGAAATCACAGATACGCAGTATTTT.

This chain joins TRBV7-9 and TRBJ1-5; no clear D. Trimming took 1 base from V and 3 from J, leaving 7 bases between them. CDR1 SEHNR and CDR2 FQNEAQ come from the germline V gene (reference sequence). The CDR3 runs to 14 residues. DNA for the CDR3: TGTGCCAGCAGCTTAGGAGGGCTCAATCAGCCCCAGCATTTT. This gives the protein CASSLGGLNQPQHF.

The chain joins TRBV30 to TRBJ1-1; no clear D. Trimming stripped 0 bases from V and 1 base from J, with 9 bases between. There are 14 residues in the CDR3. CDR1 GTSNPN and CDR2 SVGIG come from the germline V gene (reference sequence). The DNA for the CDR3 is TGTGCCTGGAGTGTAGGCCGAGCGAACACTGAAGCTTTCTTT. It encodes CAWSVGRANTEAFF.

This chain joins TRBV29-1 and TRBJ2-1; D gene unclear. This CDR3 is built from 13 residues. Trimming cost V 5 bases and J 4 bases, with 12 bases left between them. Germline V gives CDR1 SQVTM, CDR2 ANQGSEA. The CDR3 DNA reads as TGCAGCGTTTCGGACCTGGCATACAATGAGCAGTTCTTC. As protein: CSVSDLAYNEQFF.

The rearrangement uses TRBV11-1 and TRBJ2-2, with 13 nucleotides matching TRBD2. Unmatched junction bases numbered 6, after V lost 5 bases and J lost 6 bases. The CDR3 runs to 16 residues. Germline loops: CDR1 SGHAT, CDR2 FQDESV (reference sequence). Here the CDR3 reads CASSVTSGGAPGELFF. In DNA, the CDR3 is TGTGCCAGCAGCGTAACTAGCGGGGGGGCCCCCGGGGAGCTGTTTTTT.

This chain uses TRBV18 with TRBJ2-5; D is unresolved. CDR1 KGHSH and CDR2 LQKENI come from the germline V gene. The CDR3 is 15 amino acids. Trimming shortened V by 1 base and J by 4 bases, and 13 bases separated the two germline ends. CDR3 nucleotide sequence: TGTGCCAGCTCACCACTTAACAGTGGGGTAGAGACCCAGTACTTC. Protein sequence: CASSPLNSGVETQYF.

J is TRBJ2-7 and V is TRBV18; 10 bases agree with TRBD1. In germline, CDR1 is KGHSH, CDR2 LQKENI. V shed 3 bases and J 5 bases; nucleotides not matched to a gene: 7. The CDR3 has 15 residues. This CDR3 is CASSPIAGTGDEQYF. The DNA of the CDR3 is TGTGCCAGCTCACCCATCGCCGGGACAGGGGACGAGCAGTACTTC.